A selection of T cell receptor beta chains follows, all from one sample in a study of cytomegalovirus exposure and HLA in healthy donors. Profiling relied on immunoSEQ multiplex PCR, and the TCRdb table lists in-frame clones only, not all of them. This table has roughly 90,000 clones, 75% to 90% appearing once. Specimen: PBMCs. The receptors here all came from a young man in good health and CMV-seronegative. Each CDR3 is given with its conserved first and last residue.

v_gene	j_gene	CDR3aa
TRBV5-1	TRBJ2-1	CASSSRRVGSGRENEQFF
TRBV30	TRBJ1-2	CAWSVGPGRPGQPKQSF
TRBV5-5	TRBJ2-7	CASSLGTDRVLREQYF
TRBV2	TRBJ1-2	CASTRGGLDGYTF
TRBV7-6	TRBJ2-1	CASSFLPRQSESEQFF
TRBV7-3	TRBJ2-2	CASSLGAGEYTGELFF
TRBV5-1	TRBJ2-1	CASSLGLAPPVLFF
TRBV9	TRBJ2-3	CASSPYSTTDTQYF
TRBV28	TRBJ1-6	CASSPQDREHSPLHF
TRBV28	TRBJ2-1	CASSPGLAGAVEQFF
TRBV4-1	TRBJ2-1	CASSQGQQSSYNEQFF